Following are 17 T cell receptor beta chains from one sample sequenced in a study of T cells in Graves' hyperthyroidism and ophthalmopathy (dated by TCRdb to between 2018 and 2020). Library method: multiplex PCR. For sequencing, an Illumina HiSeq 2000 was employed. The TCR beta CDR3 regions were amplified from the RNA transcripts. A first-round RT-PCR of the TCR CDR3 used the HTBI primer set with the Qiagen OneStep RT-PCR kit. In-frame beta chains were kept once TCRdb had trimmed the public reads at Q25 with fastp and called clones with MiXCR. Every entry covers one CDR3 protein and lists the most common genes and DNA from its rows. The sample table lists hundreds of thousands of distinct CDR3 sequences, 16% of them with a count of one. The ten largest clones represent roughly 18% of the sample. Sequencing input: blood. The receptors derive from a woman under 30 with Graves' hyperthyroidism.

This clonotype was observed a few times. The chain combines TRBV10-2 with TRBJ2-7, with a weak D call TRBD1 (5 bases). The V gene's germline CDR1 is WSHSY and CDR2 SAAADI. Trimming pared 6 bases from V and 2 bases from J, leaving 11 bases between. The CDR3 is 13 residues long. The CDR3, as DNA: TGCGCCAGCAGGGACATTTTAGCCTACGAGCAGTACTTC. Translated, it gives CASRDILAYEQYF.

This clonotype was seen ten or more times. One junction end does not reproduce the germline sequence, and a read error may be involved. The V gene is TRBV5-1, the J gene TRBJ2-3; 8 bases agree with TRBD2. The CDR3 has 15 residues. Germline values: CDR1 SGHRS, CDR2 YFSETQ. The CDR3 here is CASSLASGSTDTQYF. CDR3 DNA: TGTGCCAGCAGCTTAGCTAGCGGGAGCACAGATACGCAGTATTTT.

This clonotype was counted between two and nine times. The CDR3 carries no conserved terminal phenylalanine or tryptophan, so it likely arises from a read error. Written as DNA, the CDR3 is TGTGCCAGCAGTACCTACAGGGGGCGGTGGGTGAGCGAGCAGTACCTC. It specifies CASSTYRGRWVSEQYL. The chain links TRBV12-3 or TRBV12-4 to TRBJ2-7; 9 bases are shared with TRBD1. V was pared by 5 bases and J by 6 bases, with 14 bases of the junction left unmatched. CDR3 length: 16 residues.

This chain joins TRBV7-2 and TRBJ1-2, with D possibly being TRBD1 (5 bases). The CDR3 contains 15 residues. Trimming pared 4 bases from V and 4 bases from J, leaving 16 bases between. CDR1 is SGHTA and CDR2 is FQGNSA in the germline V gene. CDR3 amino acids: CASSSGVGALYGYTF. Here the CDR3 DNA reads TGTGCCAGCAGCTCAGGTGTAGGGGCCCTCTATGGCTACACCTTC.

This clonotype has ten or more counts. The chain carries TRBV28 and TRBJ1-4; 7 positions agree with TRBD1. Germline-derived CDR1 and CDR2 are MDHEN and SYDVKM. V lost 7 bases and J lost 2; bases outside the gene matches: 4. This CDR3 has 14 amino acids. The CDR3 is CASTTGVTNEKLFF. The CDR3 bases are TGTGCCAGCACCACAGGGGTGACTAATGAAAAACTGTTTTTT. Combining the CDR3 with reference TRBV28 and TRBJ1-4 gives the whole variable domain DVKVTQSSRYLVKRTGEKVFLECVQDMDHENMFWYRQDPGLGLRLIYFSYDVKMKEKGDIPEGYSVSREKKERFSLILESASTNQTSMYLCASTTGVTNEKLFFGSGTQLSVL.

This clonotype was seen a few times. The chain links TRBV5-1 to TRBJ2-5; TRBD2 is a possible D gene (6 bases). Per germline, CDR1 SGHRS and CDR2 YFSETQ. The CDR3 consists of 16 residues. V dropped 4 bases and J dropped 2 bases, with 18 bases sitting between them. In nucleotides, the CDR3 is TGCGCCAGCAGCCCCAGTCGGGCGGGACCTCAAGAGACCCAGTACTTC. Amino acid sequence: CASSPSRAGPQETQYF.

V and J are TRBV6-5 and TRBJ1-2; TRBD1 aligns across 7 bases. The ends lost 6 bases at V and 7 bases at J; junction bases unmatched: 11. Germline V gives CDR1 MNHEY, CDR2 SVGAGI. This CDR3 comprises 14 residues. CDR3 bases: TGTGCCAGCAGGTTATGGGAGGGGGCGGGTGGCTACACCTTC. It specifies CASRLWEGAGGYTF.

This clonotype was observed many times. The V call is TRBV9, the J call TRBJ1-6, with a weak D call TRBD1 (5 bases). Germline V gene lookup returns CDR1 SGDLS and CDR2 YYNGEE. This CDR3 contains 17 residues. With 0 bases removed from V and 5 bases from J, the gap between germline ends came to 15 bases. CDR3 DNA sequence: TGTGCCAGCAGCGTAGAAGCGGGGGATACCCATAATTCACCCCTCCACTTT. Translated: CASSVEAGDTHNSPLHF.

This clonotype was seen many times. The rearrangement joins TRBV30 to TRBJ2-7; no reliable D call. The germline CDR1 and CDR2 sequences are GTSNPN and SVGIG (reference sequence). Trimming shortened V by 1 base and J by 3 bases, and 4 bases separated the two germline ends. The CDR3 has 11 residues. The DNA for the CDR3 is TGTGCCTGGAGTGCCCTCTACGAGCAGTACTTC. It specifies CAWSALYEQYF.

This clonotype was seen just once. CDR3 in amino acids: CASSQEKGRGTGRANVLTF. The CDR3 DNA reads TGTGCCAGCAGCCAAGAAAAAGGCAGGGGGACGGGGCGAGCCAACGTCCTGACTTTC. The gene calls are TRBV3-1 and TRBJ2-6, with TRBD1 matching over 7 bases. The CDR3 is 19 amino acids. V lost 0 bases, J lost 7 bases, and 15 bases stayed unmatched. Per the germline V gene, CDR1 is LGHDT and CDR2 is YNNKEL (reference sequence).

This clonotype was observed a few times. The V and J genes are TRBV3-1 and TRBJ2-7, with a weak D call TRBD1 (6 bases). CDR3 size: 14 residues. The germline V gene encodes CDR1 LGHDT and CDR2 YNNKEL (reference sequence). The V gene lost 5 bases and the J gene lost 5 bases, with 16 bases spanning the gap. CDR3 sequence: CASSFTQGSDEQYF. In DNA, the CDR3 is TGTGCCAGCAGCTTCACACAGGGTTCTGACGAGCAGTACTTC.

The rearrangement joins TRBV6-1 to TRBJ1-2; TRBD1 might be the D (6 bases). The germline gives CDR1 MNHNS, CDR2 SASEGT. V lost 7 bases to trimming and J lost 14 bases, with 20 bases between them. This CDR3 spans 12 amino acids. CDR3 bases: TGTGCCAGCACCCCGGGGGGACACAAAGAGACCTTC. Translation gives CASTPGGHKETF.

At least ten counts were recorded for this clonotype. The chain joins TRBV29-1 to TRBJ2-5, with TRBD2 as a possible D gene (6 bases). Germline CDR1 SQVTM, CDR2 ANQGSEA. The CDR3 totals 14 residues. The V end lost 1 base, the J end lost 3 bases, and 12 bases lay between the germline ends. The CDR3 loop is CSVEAPQREETQYF. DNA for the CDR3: TGCAGCGTTGAAGCCCCCCAGCGGGAAGAGACCCAGTACTTC.

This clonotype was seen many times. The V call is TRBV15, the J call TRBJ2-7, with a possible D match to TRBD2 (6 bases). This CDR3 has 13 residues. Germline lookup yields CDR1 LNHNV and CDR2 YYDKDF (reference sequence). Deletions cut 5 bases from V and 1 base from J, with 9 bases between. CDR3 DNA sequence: TGTGCCACCAGCCGTGGGGGGTCCTACGAGCAGTACTTC. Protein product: CATSRGGSYEQYF.

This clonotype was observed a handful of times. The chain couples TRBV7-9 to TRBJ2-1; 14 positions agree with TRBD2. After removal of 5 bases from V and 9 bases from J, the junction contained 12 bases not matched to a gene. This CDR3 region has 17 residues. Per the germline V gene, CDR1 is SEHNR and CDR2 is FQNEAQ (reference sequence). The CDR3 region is CASSLQMTSGGAGEQFF. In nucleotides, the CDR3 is TGTGCCAGCAGCCTACAAATGACTAGCGGGGGGGCCGGTGAGCAGTTCTTC.

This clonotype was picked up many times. The CDR3, as DNA: TGTGCCAGCAGCTCTTGGACTAGCGGGAGTGATACGCAGTATTTT. This translates into CASSSWTSGSDTQYF. This chain connects TRBV11-2 to TRBJ2-3, with TRBD2 identical over 13 bases. CDR3 length equals 15 residues. Germline CDR1 reads SGHAT; CDR2 reads FQNNGV. With V trimmed by 4 bases and J by 6 bases, 4 bases remained unmatched.

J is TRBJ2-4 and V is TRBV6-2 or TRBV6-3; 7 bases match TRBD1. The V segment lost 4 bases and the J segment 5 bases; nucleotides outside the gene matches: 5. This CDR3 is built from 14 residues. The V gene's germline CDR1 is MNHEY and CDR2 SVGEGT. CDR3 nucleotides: TGTGCCAGCAGTTTAGGGACAGTCCAAAACATTCAGTACTTC. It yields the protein CASSLGTVQNIQYF.